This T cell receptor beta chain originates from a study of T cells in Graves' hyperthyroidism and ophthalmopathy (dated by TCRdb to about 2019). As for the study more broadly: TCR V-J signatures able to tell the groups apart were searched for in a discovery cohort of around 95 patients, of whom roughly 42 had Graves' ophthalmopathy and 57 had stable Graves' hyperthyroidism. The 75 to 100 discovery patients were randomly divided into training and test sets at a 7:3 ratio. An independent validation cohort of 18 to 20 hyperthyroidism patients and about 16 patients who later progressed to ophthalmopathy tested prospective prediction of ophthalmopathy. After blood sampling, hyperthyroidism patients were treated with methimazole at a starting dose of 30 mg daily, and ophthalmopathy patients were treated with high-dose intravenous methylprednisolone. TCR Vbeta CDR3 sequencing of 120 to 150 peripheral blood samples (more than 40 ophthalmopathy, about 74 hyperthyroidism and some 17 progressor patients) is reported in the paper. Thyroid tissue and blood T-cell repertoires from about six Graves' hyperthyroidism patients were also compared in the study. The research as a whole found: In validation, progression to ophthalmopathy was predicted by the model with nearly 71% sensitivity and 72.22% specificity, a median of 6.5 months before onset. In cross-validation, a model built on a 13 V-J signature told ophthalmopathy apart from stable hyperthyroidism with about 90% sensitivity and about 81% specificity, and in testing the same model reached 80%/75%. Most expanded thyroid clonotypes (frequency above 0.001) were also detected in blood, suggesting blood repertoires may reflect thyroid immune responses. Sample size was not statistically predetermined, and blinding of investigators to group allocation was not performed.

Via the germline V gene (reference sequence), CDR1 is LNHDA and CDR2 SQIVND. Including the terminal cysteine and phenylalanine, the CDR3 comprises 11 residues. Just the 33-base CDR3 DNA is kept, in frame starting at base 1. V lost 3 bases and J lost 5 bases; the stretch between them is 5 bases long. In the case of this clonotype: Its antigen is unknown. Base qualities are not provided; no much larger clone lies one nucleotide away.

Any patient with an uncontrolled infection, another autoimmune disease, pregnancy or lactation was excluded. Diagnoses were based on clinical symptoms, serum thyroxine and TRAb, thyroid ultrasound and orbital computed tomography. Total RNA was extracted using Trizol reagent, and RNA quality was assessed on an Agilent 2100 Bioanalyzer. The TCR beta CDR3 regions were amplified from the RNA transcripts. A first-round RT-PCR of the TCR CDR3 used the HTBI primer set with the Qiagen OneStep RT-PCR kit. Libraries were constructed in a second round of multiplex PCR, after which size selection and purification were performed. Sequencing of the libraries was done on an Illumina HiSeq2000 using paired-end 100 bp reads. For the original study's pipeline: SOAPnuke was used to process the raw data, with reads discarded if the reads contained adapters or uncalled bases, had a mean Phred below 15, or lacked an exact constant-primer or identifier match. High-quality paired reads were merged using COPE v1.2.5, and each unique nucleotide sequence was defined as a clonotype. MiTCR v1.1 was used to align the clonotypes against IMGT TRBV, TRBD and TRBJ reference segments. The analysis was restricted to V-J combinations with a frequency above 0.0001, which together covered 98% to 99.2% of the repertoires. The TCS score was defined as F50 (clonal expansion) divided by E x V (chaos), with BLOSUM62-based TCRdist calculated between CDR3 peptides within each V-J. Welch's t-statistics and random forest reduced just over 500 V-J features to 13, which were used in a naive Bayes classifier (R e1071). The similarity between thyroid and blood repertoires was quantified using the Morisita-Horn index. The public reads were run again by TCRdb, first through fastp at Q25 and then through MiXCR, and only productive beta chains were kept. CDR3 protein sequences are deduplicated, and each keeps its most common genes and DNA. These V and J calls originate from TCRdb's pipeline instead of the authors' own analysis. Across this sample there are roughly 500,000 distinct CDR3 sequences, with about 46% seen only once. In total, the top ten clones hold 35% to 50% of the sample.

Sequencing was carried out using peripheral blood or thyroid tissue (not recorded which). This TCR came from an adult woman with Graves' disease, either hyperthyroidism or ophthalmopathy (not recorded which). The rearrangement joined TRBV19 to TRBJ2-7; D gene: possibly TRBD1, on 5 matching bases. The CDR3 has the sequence CASSIRDEQYF. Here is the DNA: TGTGCCAGTAGTATCAGGGACGAGCAGTACTTC.